Presented here are 30 T cell receptor beta chains from one specimen sequenced in a study of shared clonotypes between healthy human individuals. The table came from immunoSEQ multiplex PCR; TCRdb's copy has only in-frame clones and leaves some out. Found here are around 2.1 million clones, about 92% of them singletons; the top ten hold roughly 1.8%. As defined, naive CD8 cells were CD45RO-negative and positively selected for CCR7, with terminally differentiated effector memory CD45RA+ cells excluded. Sequencing input: naive CD8+ T cells from PBMCs. These receptors were taken from a man aged 18 to 29 in good health. Some clones in this sample may be carry-over from other donors' samples.

Worth noting for this clone: Within the sample, other DNA sequences also encode this same CDR3. The CDR3 reads CASSRDRGPDTQYF. Written as DNA, the CDR3 is TGTGCCAGCAGCCGGGACAGGGGCCCAGATACGCAGTATTTT. This sequence joins TRBV7-9 and TRBJ2-3; 10 nucleotides line up with TRBD1. V lost 5 bases and J lost 4; bases outside the gene matches: 3. Germline V lookup: CDR1 SEHNR, CDR2 FQNEAQ (reference sequence). The CDR3 covers 14 residues.

This chain joins TRBV7-6 and TRBJ2-2, with 12 bases that match TRBD2. The CDR3 covers 17 residues. V lost 5 bases to trimming and J lost 6 bases; unmatched junction nucleotides: 10. Germline CDR1 reads SGHVS; CDR2 reads FNYEAQ. CDR3 region: CASSPQTSGSTSGELFF. CDR3 in DNA: TGTGCCAGCAGCCCGCAGACTAGCGGGAGTACTTCCGGGGAGCTGTTTTTT.

The gene calls are TRBV10-1 and TRBJ2-1; 12 bases are a match to TRBD2. The germline V gene encodes CDR1 WNHNN and CDR2 SYGVQD (reference sequence). The CDR3 length is 17 residues. V was clipped by 4 bases and J by 2 bases; unmatched bases: 6. DNA for the CDR3: TGCGCCAGCAGTGGGTCCACTAGCGGGAGGACCTACAATGAGCAGTTCTTC. Protein: CASSGSTSGRTYNEQFF.

V and J are TRBV2 and TRBJ2-5; no definite D call. CDR1 is SNHLY and CDR2 is FYNNEI in the germline V gene. The CDR3 consists of 12 residues. Trimming stripped 7 bases from V and 2 bases from J, with 8 bases between. The CDR3 loop reads CASTGSQETQYF. CDR3 nucleotide sequence: TGTGCCAGCACCGGCAGTCAAGAGACCCAGTACTTC.

The gene calls are TRBV27 and TRBJ2-5, with 14 nucleotides matching TRBD2. Germline loops: CDR1 MNHEY, CDR2 SMNVEV (reference sequence). V was pared by 5 bases and J by 4 bases, with 9 bases of the junction left unmatched. The CDR3 spans 17 residues. This chain's CDR3 is CASSAYRLAGGRETQYF. For the CDR3, the DNA is TGTGCCAGCAGTGCCTACCGACTAGCGGGAGGGAGAGAGACCCAGTACTTC.

CDR3 in amino acids: CASSESRDRSTDTQYF. The CDR3 DNA reads TGCGCCAGCAGTGAGTCGCGGGACAGGTCCACAGATACGCAGTATTTT. The chain uses TRBV10-1 and TRBJ2-3; 8 bases agree with TRBD1. The CDR3 is made up of 16 amino acids. CDR1 is WNHNN, CDR2 SYGVQD, per germline (reference sequence). V lost 0 bases, J lost 2 bases, and 4 bases stayed unmatched.

This clone was seen a handful of times. The chain recombines TRBV9 with TRBJ2-1, with D tentatively TRBD1 or TRBD2 (5 bases each). V was cut by 7 bases and J by 2 bases, with 13 bases left in between. This CDR3 is 14 amino acids long. Germline V gives CDR1 SGDLS, CDR2 YYNGEE. This chain's CDR3 is CASGLGDTYNEQFF. The CDR3 nucleotides read TGTGCCAGCGGGTTGGGGGATACCTACAATGAGCAGTTCTTC.

The rearrangement joins TRBV5-1 to TRBJ2-7, with D possibly called TRBD1 or TRBD2 (5 bases each). Germline CDR1 is SGHRS and CDR2 is YFSETQ. V lost 0 bases, J lost 3 bases, and 13 bases lay in between. The CDR3 runs to 15 residues. CDR3 sequence reads: CASSLDTGTNYEQYF. DNA of the CDR3: TGCGCCAGCAGCTTGGATACCGGGACGAACTACGAGCAGTACTTC.

The J gene is TRBJ2-5, the V gene TRBV7-2; D call uncertain. The germline V gene encodes CDR1 SGHTA and CDR2 FQGNSA. CDR3 length: 13 residues. The V end lost 2 bases, the J end lost 2 bases, and 6 bases lay between the germline ends. The CDR3 region is CASSLYEQETQYF. The CDR3 nucleotides read TGTGCCAGCAGCTTATACGAACAAGAGACCCAGTACTTC.

The gene calls are TRBV9 and TRBJ2-1; 16 bases map to TRBD2. The J segment lost 8 bases and the V segment lost 6 bases, leaving 8 bases of the junction unmatched. Germline V gene lookup returns CDR1 SGDLS and CDR2 YYNGEE. The length of the CDR3 is 16 residues. The CDR3 here is CASNRGTSGRDDEQFF. The CDR3 DNA reads TGTGCCAGCAACCGTGGGACTAGCGGGAGGGATGATGAGCAGTTCTTC.

CDR3 sequence reads: CASSLLRRAMTQYF. For the CDR3, the DNA is TGTGCCAGCAGTTTACTCCGCAGGGCCATGACCCAGTACTTC. This chain uses TRBV28 with TRBJ2-5; TRBD1 might be the D (5 bases). From germline, CDR1 is MDHEN and CDR2 SYDVKM. Trimming took off 2 bases at V and 7 bases at J, with 14 bases between the two ends. The CDR3 consists of 14 residues.

V usage is TRBV28 and J usage is TRBJ2-2; D gene uncertain. From germline, CDR1 is MDHEN and CDR2 SYDVKM. The ends were cut back, 4 bases at V and 7 bases at J, with 16 bases in the middle. This CDR3 has 15 amino acids. CDR3 sequence: CASSWGGYQDGELFF. The DNA for the CDR3 is TGTGCCAGCAGTTGGGGTGGGTACCAAGACGGGGAGCTGTTTTTT.

The chain carries TRBV7-9 and TRBJ2-4; weak D call: TRBD1 (5 bases). V lost 7 bases, J lost 2 bases, and 9 bases lay in between. The CDR3 runs to 13 residues. Germline CDR1 SEHNR, CDR2 FQNEAQ (reference sequence). The CDR3 is CASTPGTKNIQYF. Here the CDR3 DNA reads TGTGCCAGCACCCCAGGGACCAAAAACATTCAGTACTTC.

The genes are TRBV2 and TRBJ2-5, with TRBD2 as a possible D gene (6 bases). The DNA end is more similar to TRBJ2-7, so the J call may be wrong. Germline assignment: CDR1 SNHLY and CDR2 FYNNEI. This CDR3 comprises 14 residues. For the CDR3, the DNA is TGTGCCAGCAGTGAGGGACTCAACTCCTACGAGCAGTACTTC. Protein sequence: CASSEGLNSYEQYF.

This rearrangement joins TRBV5-4 to TRBJ2-5; D assignment may be TRBD1 or TRBD2 (5 bases each). The V end was cut by 1 base, the J end by 5 bases, with 21 bases between. The germline V gene encodes CDR1 SGHNT and CDR2 YYREEE (reference sequence). CDR3 length: 17 residues. The CDR3 reads CASSLRGHGVVVETQYF. CDR3 nucleotides: TGTGCCAGCAGCTTGAGGGGCCACGGGGTTGTTGTGGAGACCCAGTACTTC. The whole variable domain, remainder taken from reference TRBV5-4 and TRBJ2-5, is ETGVTQSPTHLIKTRGQQVTLRCSSQSGHNTVSWYQQALGQGPQFIFQYYREEENGRGNFPPRFSGLQFPNYSSELNVNALELDDSALYLCASSLRGHGVVVETQYFGPGTRLLVL.

The V call is TRBV15, the J call TRBJ1-4; D is perhaps TRBD1 (6 bases). Germline V gene sequence: CDR1 LNHNV, CDR2 YYDKDF (reference sequence). Trimming shortened V by 0 bases and J by 7 bases, and 15 bases separated the two germline ends. The CDR3 runs to 16 residues. DNA of the CDR3: TGTGCCACCAGCAGAGATTGGGCGGGGGCAACTGAAAAACTGTTTTTT. This sequence encodes CATSRDWAGATEKLFF. The variable domain in full, completed from reference TRBV15 and TRBJ1-4, reads DAMVIQNPRYQVTQFGKPVTLSCSQTLNHNVMYWYQQKSSQAPKLLFHYYDKDFNNEADTPDNFQSRRPNTSFCFLDIRSPGLGDTAMYLCATSRDWAGATEKLFFGSGTQLSVL.

This clone showed up just once. The gene calls are TRBV9 and TRBJ2-1; D is possibly TRBD2 (6 bases). The CDR3 runs 16 residues. V lost 4 bases, J lost 6 bases, and 20 bases lay in between. Germline CDR1 SGDLS, CDR2 YYNGEE. CDR3 DNA sequence: TGTGCCAGCAGCTCAGAGGGGAGGACTCTATCCAATGAGCAGTTCTTC. Its translation: CASSSEGRTLSNEQFF. Filled out from reference TRBV9 and TRBJ2-1, the complete variable domain reads DSGVTQTPKHLITATGQRVTLRCSPRSGDLSVYWYQQSLDQGLQFLIQYYNGEERAKGNILERFSAQQFPDLHSELNLSSLELGDSALYFCASSSEGRTLSNEQFFGPGTRLTVL.

To note about this clone: Different DNA sequences within this sample yield the same CDR3. The chain has TRBV27 and TRBJ2-7, with a tentative D call TRBD2 (5 bases). CDR1 and CDR2 (germline): MNHEY, SMNVEV (reference sequence). Trimming removed 5 bases from V and 4 bases from J, with 12 bases in between. This CDR3 spans 13 amino acids. The CDR3 region has the DNA TGTGCCAGCAGTCTGGGAGCAACTTACGAGCAGTACTTC. As protein: CASSLGATYEQYF.

A remark on this clone: Distinct nucleotide sequences in the sample also encode this CDR3. The chain uses TRBV9 and TRBJ1-1; 7 bases agree with TRBD1. CDR3 size: 14 residues. V gave up 2 bases and J gave up 0 bases; unmatched junction bases: 1. Germline V gene data show CDR1 as SGDLS and CDR2 as YYNGEE. The CDR3 DNA sequence: TGTGCCAGCAGCGTTACAGGGGTGAACACTGAAGCTTTCTTT. This translates into CASSVTGVNTEAFF.

The genes are TRBV9 and TRBJ2-5; 9 bases map to TRBD2. V lost 4 bases and J lost 2; bases outside the gene matches: 6. CDR1 is SGDLS and CDR2 is YYNGEE in the germline V gene. The CDR3 length is 15 residues. The CDR3 protein is CASSSGLALQETQYF. CDR3 nucleotide sequence: TGTGCCAGCAGCTCGGGACTAGCCTTACAAGAGACCCAGTACTTC.

The chain couples TRBV27 to TRBJ1-1, with D tentatively TRBD1 (6 bases). V lost 6 bases, J lost 0 bases, and 32 bases lay in between. CDR3 size: 21 residues. CDR1 is MNHEY, CDR2 SMNVEV, per germline (reference sequence). CDR3 in amino acids: CASSQKRRPRGGGGMNTEAFF. The CDR3, as DNA: TGTGCCAGCAGCCAAAAGCGCCGACCGCGCGGTGGGGGCGGGATGAACACTGAAGCTTTCTTT.

The chain has TRBV4-3 and TRBJ2-2; D unclear. The CDR3 spans 15 residues. CDR1 and CDR2 (germline): LGHNA, YSLEER. V was clipped by 3 bases and J by 3 bases, with 11 bases between them. CDR3 DNA: TGCGCCAGCAGCCACAACCCCCGGGACACCGGGGAGCTGTTTTTT. This translates into CASSHNPRDTGELFF.

The sample holds one count of this clone. V gene TRBV28 combines with J gene TRBJ2-5, with D hard to call. Germline V lookup: CDR1 MDHEN, CDR2 SYDVKM. The V and J ends lost 7 bases and 2 bases respectively, with 14 bases between them. This CDR3 spans 14 amino acids. CDR3 sequence reads: CASTVRSVQETQYF. CDR3 bases: TGTGCCAGCACGGTCCGGAGCGTTCAAGAGACCCAGTACTTC.

This sequence joins TRBV5-1 and TRBJ1-5; D is uncertain. Germline loops: CDR1 SGHRS, CDR2 YFSETQ. The CDR3 extends over 12 amino acids. The V end lost 0 bases, the J end lost 6 bases, and 4 bases lay between the germline ends. The CDR3 bases are TGCGCCAGCAGCTTGGCCTTTCAGCCCCAGCATTTT. Its translation: CASSLAFQPQHF.

In this sample, this clone turned up once. The chain uses TRBV30 and TRBJ1-5, with TRBD1 matching 7 bases. Unmatched junction bases numbered 7, after V lost 5 bases and J lost 9 bases. The CDR3 spans 12 residues. The germline V gene encodes CDR1 GTSNPN and CDR2 SVGIG (reference sequence). CDR3 nucleotide sequence: TGTGCCTGGCGGACGGCAGGGGGGCCCCAGCATTTT. This translates into CAWRTAGGPQHF. The variable domain in full, completed from reference TRBV30 and TRBJ1-5, reads SQTIHQWPATLVQPVGSPLSLECTVEGTSNPNLYWYRQAAGRGLQLLFYSVGIGQISSEVPQNLSASRPQDRQFILSSKKLLLSDSGFYLCAWRTAGGPQHFGDGTRLSIL.

This clone was picked up one time. The rearrangement links TRBV19 to TRBJ1-1; no clear D gene. Germline CDR1 and CDR2: LNHDA and SQIVND (reference sequence). V was pared by 2 bases and J by 4 bases, with 11 bases between. This CDR3 contains 14 residues. The CDR3 sequence is CASSIMGLITEAFF. CDR3 DNA: TGTGCCAGTAGTATAATGGGCCTGATCACTGAAGCTTTCTTT. The whole variable domain, filled in from reference TRBV19 and TRBJ1-1, reads DGGITQSPKYLFRKEGQNVTLSCEQNLNHDAMYWYRQDPGQGLRLIYYSQIVNDFQKGDIAEGYSVSREKKESFPLTVTSAQKNPTAFYLCASSIMGLITEAFFGQGTRLTVV.

The chain has TRBV7-2 and TRBJ2-7; the match to TRBD1 covers 7 bases. The CDR3 loop spans 15 amino acids. Germline V gene sequence: CDR1 SGHTA, CDR2 FQGNSA. V dropped 4 bases and J dropped 2; count of bases not matched to a gene: 8. The chain's CDR3 is CASSYGTEVTYEQYF. DNA for the CDR3: TGTGCCAGCAGCTACGGGACAGAAGTTACCTACGAGCAGTACTTC. The full variable domain, in which reference TRBV7-2 and TRBJ2-7 provide the parts outside the CDR3, is GAGVSQSPSNKVTEKGKDVELRCDPISGHTALYWYRQSLGQGLEFLIYFQGNSAPDKSGLPSDRFSAERTGGSVSTLTIQRTQQEDSAVYLCASSYGTEVTYEQYFGPGTRLTVT.

This clone is a singleton in its sample. V usage is TRBV7-2 and J usage is TRBJ2-7; 11 nucleotides line up with TRBD2. The CDR3 covers 18 residues. Trimming cost V 7 bases and J 3 bases; bases outside gene matches: 17. Looked up from germline, CDR1 is SGHTA and CDR2 is FQGNSA. The CDR3 DNA reads TGTGCCAGCACTCAAGGGGCGGCTAGCGGGAGGACCGACTACGAGCAGTACTTC. Residues: CASTQGAASGRTDYEQYF.

The CDR3 sequence is CASSFVGEKLFF. CDR3 nucleotide sequence: TGTGCCAGCAGTTTTGTGGGTGAAAAACTGTTTTTT. The chain links TRBV27 to TRBJ1-4; D uncertain. Germline CDR1 is MNHEY and CDR2 is SMNVEV (reference sequence). Trimming shortened V by 3 bases and J by 7 bases, and 6 bases separated the two germline ends. The CDR3 has 12 amino acids.

This sequence joins TRBV6-1 and TRBJ2-3; D may be TRBD2 (7 bases). V dropped 6 bases and J dropped 5 bases, with 18 bases sitting between them. Germline V lookup: CDR1 MNHNS, CDR2 SASEGT. The CDR3 length is 15 residues. CDR3 in DNA: TGTGCCAGCAGGACAGGACTAGTTTATAAAGATACGCAGTATTTT. Translation: CASRTGLVYKDTQYF.